The 24 T cell receptor beta chains below were found in one sample sequenced in a study of blood T cell repertoires in COVID-19. Measured with immunoSEQ multiplex PCR; TCRdb has only the in-frame clones, and not every one. This sample yields approximately 300,000 clones, of which about 87% are seen a single time; less than 6% belongs to the top ten. The specimen sequenced was PBMCs or T cells enriched from blood (not recorded which). The receptors shown here come from a woman under 40 who had recovered from COVID-19.

The chain is built from TRBV3-1 (or the pseudogene TRBV3-2) and TRBJ1-2; D is possibly TRBD1 (6 bases). Trimming shortened V by 2 bases and J by 7 bases, and 14 bases separated the two germline ends. Germline V gene data show CDR1 as LGHDT and CDR2 as YNNKEL (reference sequence). The CDR3 consists of 14 residues. The CDR3 DNA sequence: TGTGCCAGCAGCCAAACACAGGGTTTTGGTGGCTACACCTTC. It encodes CASSQTQGFGGYTF.

The J gene is TRBJ2-7, the V gene TRBV5-6, with D hard to call. Germline assignment: CDR1 SGHDT and CDR2 YYEEEE. Trimming pared 3 bases from V and 5 bases from J, leaving 6 bases between. The CDR3 covers 11 residues. Here the CDR3 reads CASSSIHEQYF. CDR3 DNA: TGTGCCAGCAGCTCCATCCACGAGCAGTACTTC.

The chain carries TRBV19 and TRBJ1-4; perhaps TRBD1 as D (6 bases). The CDR3 totals 12 residues. Trimming pared 2 bases from V and 15 bases from J, leaving 13 bases between. CDR1 is LNHDA, CDR2 SQIVND, per germline (reference sequence). The CDR3 DNA reads as TGTGCCAGTAGTATAAGGGGGGGCGGAGTGTTTTTT. Translation: CASSIRGGGVFF.

This clone came up many times. J is TRBJ2-5 and V is TRBV27, with D possibly TRBD2 on 6 matching bases. CDR1 MNHEY and CDR2 SMNVEV come from the germline V gene (reference sequence). With 3 bases removed from V and 4 bases from J, the gap between germline ends came to 9 bases. This CDR3 contains 13 residues. The CDR3 nucleotides read TGTGCCAGCAGTTTGGAGGGGTCAGAGACCCAGTACTTC. Translated: CASSLEGSETQYF.

The rearrangement uses TRBV7-9 and TRBJ1-6; D may be TRBD1 (6 bases). V was cut by 6 bases and J by 13 bases, with 13 bases left in between. From germline, CDR1 is SEHNR and CDR2 FQNEAQ (reference sequence). CDR3 size: 12 residues. The CDR3 here is CASSQDSLPLHF. CDR3 bases: TGTGCCAGCAGTCAGGACAGCCTTCCCCTCCACTTT.

V gene TRBV4-1 combines with J gene TRBJ1-1; D perhaps matches TRBD1 (5 bases). The germline CDR1 and CDR2 sequences are MGHRA and YSYEKL. The CDR3 has 15 residues. Trimming removed 0 bases at V and 4 bases at J, with 12 bases between. This CDR3 is CASSQDWGGVTEAFF. In nucleotides, the CDR3 is TGCGCCAGCAGCCAAGATTGGGGGGGAGTCACTGAAGCTTTCTTT.

The chain is built from TRBV2 and TRBJ1-1; D gene ambiguous. The V end was cut by 3 bases, the J end by 4 bases, with 18 bases between. The V gene's germline CDR1 is SNHLY and CDR2 FYNNEI. The CDR3 has 16 residues. The CDR3 DNA is TGTGCCAGCAGTGACCGGGCTACACTCCGGGGCACTGAAGCTTTCTTT. It specifies CASSDRATLRGTEAFF.

The chain uses TRBV5-1 and TRBJ1-1; a weak D match, TRBD1 (5 bases). Trimming pared 5 bases from V and 5 bases from J, leaving 19 bases between. The CDR3 is made up of 15 amino acids. Germline values: CDR1 SGHRS, CDR2 YFSETQ. The CDR3 loop reads CASRRARERETEAFF. The CDR3 nucleotides read TGCGCCAGCAGACGGGCCAGGGAAAGGGAAACTGAAGCTTTCTTT.

The rearrangement uses TRBV5-1 and TRBJ1-1; 8 bases are a match to TRBD1. Germline V gives CDR1 SGHRS, CDR2 YFSETQ. The CDR3 is 15 residues long. The V and J ends lost 3 bases and 1 base, in that order; junction bases with no gene match: 5. CDR3 residues: CASSSGQGRNTEAFF. The CDR3 DNA follows: TGCGCCAGCAGCTCCGGACAGGGCCGGAACACTGAAGCTTTCTTT.

The chain has TRBV6-6 and TRBJ2-1; 9 nucleotides match TRBD2. The ends lost 6 bases at V and 1 base at J; junction bases unmatched: 4. The CDR3 covers 15 residues. Germline loops: CDR1 MNHNY, CDR2 SVGAGI (reference sequence). The CDR3 loop reads CASRYSGGSYNEQFF. The CDR3 DNA reads as TGTGCCAGCAGGTATAGCGGGGGATCCTACAATGAGCAGTTCTTC.

This chain joins TRBV5-1 and TRBJ1-6; D is perhaps TRBD1 (6 bases). V dropped 0 bases and J dropped 8 bases, with 21 bases sitting between them. The length of the CDR3 is 18 residues. Germline V gene data show CDR1 as SGHRS and CDR2 as YFSETQ. The CDR3 region is CASSLGLRDIRVYSPLHF. The DNA of the CDR3 is TGCGCCAGCAGCTTGGGCCTACGGGACATTCGAGTTTATTCACCCCTCCACTTT.

This clone was seen a handful of times. J is TRBJ1-1 and V is TRBV5-1; a weak D match, TRBD1 (6 bases). CDR1 SGHRS and CDR2 YFSETQ come from the germline V gene. There are 16 residues in the CDR3. The V and J ends lost 0 bases and 1 base respectively, with 13 bases between them. The DNA of the CDR3 is TGCGCCAGCAGCTTGGATGACTCGACAGGGAACACTGAAGCTTTCTTT. It is translated as CASSLDDSTGNTEAFF.

The J gene is TRBJ1-1, the V gene TRBV20-1; 7 bases are shared with TRBD1. CDR3 length equals 13 residues. Losses at the gene ends were 3 bases for V and 5 bases for J; bases not matched to a gene: 6. Germline-derived CDR1 and CDR2 are DFQATT and SNEGSKA (reference sequence). This CDR3 is CSASRQGITEAFF. For the CDR3, the DNA is TGCAGTGCTAGTCGACAGGGAATAACTGAAGCTTTCTTT.

This sequence joins TRBV5-5 and TRBJ2-1; 10 bases map to TRBD1. Germline V CDR1 and CDR2: SGHKS, YYEKEE (reference sequence). The CDR3 runs to 17 residues. The V segment lost 1 base and the J segment 1 base; nucleotides outside the gene matches: 5. Here the CDR3 DNA reads TGTGCCAGCAGCTTGTTCCCGGGACAGGGGTCCTACAATGAGCAGTTCTTC. This translates into CASSLFPGQGSYNEQFF.

The chain recombines TRBV28 with TRBJ1-5; possibly TRBD1 for D (5 bases). The length of the CDR3 is 16 residues. CDR1 is MDHEN, CDR2 SYDVKM, per germline. The V end lost 3 bases, the J end lost 5 bases, and 17 bases lay between the germline ends. The CDR3 bases are TGTGCCAGCAGTTTCAATGGGGCCGGAAGAGATCAGCCCCAGCATTTT. Its translation is CASSFNGAGRDQPQHF.

The chain carries TRBV5-1 and TRBJ2-3; tentatively, D is TRBD1 (6 bases). This CDR3 region has 12 residues. Germline values: CDR1 SGHRS, CDR2 YFSETQ. Trimming took 3 bases from V and 6 from J, leaving 8 bases between them. DNA for the CDR3: TGCGCCAGCAGCTGGCAGGGGGATACGCAGTATTTT. Its translation is CASSWQGDTQYF.

The chain couples TRBV6-5 to TRBJ2-3; a possible D gene is TRBD2 (5 bases). Trimming removed 0 bases at V and 2 bases at J, with 12 bases between. The germline V gene encodes CDR1 MNHEY and CDR2 SVGAGI. The CDR3 runs to 16 residues. The CDR3 nucleotides read TGTGCCAGCAGTTACTCGGGGAGCTCACTCACAGATACGCAGTATTTT. It translates to CASSYSGSSLTDTQYF.

This clone has just a few counts. The gene calls are TRBV19 and TRBJ2-2, with D maybe TRBD1 (6 bases). The V gene lost 6 bases and the J gene lost 1 base, with 12 bases spanning the gap. Germline CDR1 reads LNHDA; CDR2 reads SQIVND (reference sequence). This CDR3 region has 15 residues. The chain's CDR3 is CASRAPGQNTGELFF. In nucleotides, the CDR3 is TGTGCCAGTAGGGCGCCGGGACAGAACACCGGGGAGCTGTTTTTT.

The chain has TRBV28 and TRBJ2-5; the match to TRBD2 covers 8 bases. CDR3 length equals 17 residues. V shed 5 bases, J shed 5 bases, and the junction held 16 bases outside the gene matches. Germline CDR1 and CDR2: MDHEN and SYDVKM. DNA of the CDR3: TGTGCCAGCAGTCTCCCTGGGCCGGGGGGGCCCCTGGAGACCCAGTACTTC. Encoded protein: CASSLPGPGGPLETQYF.

The chain links TRBV7-9 to TRBJ2-1; no clear D gene. Trimming cost V 2 bases and J 4 bases, with 6 bases left between them. The CDR3 totals 13 residues. The germline V gene has CDR1 SEHNR and CDR2 FQNEAQ (reference sequence). The CDR3 DNA reads as TGTGCCAGCAGCTTAAACAGTTACAATGAGCAGTTCTTC. It encodes CASSLNSYNEQFF. Full variable domain (outside the CDR3, taken from reference TRBV7-9 and TRBJ2-1): DTGVSQNPRHKITKRGQNVTFRCDPISEHNRLYWYRQTLGQGPEFLTYFQNEAQLEKSRLLSDRFSAERPKGSFSTLEIQRTEQGDSAMYLCASSLNSYNEQFFGPGTRLTVL.

The genes are TRBV7-2 and TRBJ1-1; no definite D call. V lost 1 base, J lost 0 bases, and 6 bases lay in between. Germline assignment: CDR1 SGHTA and CDR2 FQGNSA. The CDR3 consists of 14 residues. CDR3 residues: CASSLGHLNTEAFF. The CDR3 DNA reads TGTGCCAGCAGCTTAGGGCATCTGAACACTGAAGCTTTCTTT.

The gene calls are TRBV18 and TRBJ2-7, with 9 nucleotides matching TRBD1. Trimming at V came to 2 bases and at J to 6 bases, leaving 11 bases not matched to a gene. The CDR3 is made up of 16 amino acids. CDR1 KGHSH and CDR2 LQKENI come from the germline V gene. The CDR3 sequence: CASSPEAGTGLSEQYF. The CDR3 DNA follows: TGTGCCAGCTCACCAGAGGCCGGGACAGGGCTTTCCGAGCAGTACTTC.

Comment on this clone: Other DNA variants within this sample encode the same CDR3. V is TRBV30 and J is TRBJ1-1; D perhaps matches TRBD1 (5 bases). The CDR3 contains 14 residues. Germline V lookup: CDR1 GTSNPN, CDR2 SVGIG (reference sequence). V was cut by 3 bases and J by 0 bases, with 11 bases left in between. CDR3 sequence: CAWSAGLMNTEAFF. In nucleotides, the CDR3 is TGTGCCTGGAGCGCGGGACTCATGAACACTGAAGCTTTCTTT.

J is TRBJ2-7 and V is TRBV5-6; D may be TRBD1 (6 bases). V was clipped by 5 bases and J by 3 bases, with 18 bases between them. CDR1 is SGHDT, CDR2 YYEEEE, per germline. CDR3 length: 15 residues. CDR3 amino acids: CASSLFQGKDYEQYF. Here the CDR3 DNA reads TGTGCCAGCAGTTTATTCCAGGGGAAGGACTACGAGCAGTACTTC.